This T cell receptor beta chain was captured by sequencing in a study of blood T cell repertoires in COVID-19 (dated by TCRdb to 2019 to 2021). As for the study more broadly: Collaborator samples came from the United States, Italy and Spain and covered acute and convalescent phases of COVID-19. The material from the prospective study consisted of cDNA or gDNA derived from T cells, B-cell-depleted T cells, or PBMCs. The dataset comprised deeply sampled blood TCRbeta repertoires from subjects exposed to, actively infected with, or recovered from COVID-19. The repertoires were released in a freely available public database intended as a resource for research on the immune response to SARS-CoV-2. The samples were drawn from two sources: the first 160 participants of the ongoing ImmuneRACE study, and some 1,300 subjects contributed by 6 global collaborators. The sample metadata nearly always contained a de-identified subject ID, COVID-19 status, age in years and sex. Where available, HLA class I and class II types were taken from metadata supplied by the sample provider and were not determined by assay-based typing.

TCRbeta CDR3 regions were amplified from genomic DNA by means of the immunoSEQ Assay, a bias-controlled multiplex PCR. The study's processing was this. Within the assay, amplification of reference gene primers was used to estimate how many nucleated cells each sample contained. To quantify the absolute abundance of each unique TCRbeta CDR3 rearrangement, sequence reads were collapsed and filtered. Productive Simpson clonality was computed per sample as the square root of Simpson's diversity index over productive rearrangements. TCRdb holds this immuneACCESS table with in-frame rearrangements only. Some clones are missing; in checked studies, unresolved V genes explain under half, and the rest has no known cause. V and J calls and clone size are those listed in that table; D and trimming were worked out from the DNA. Within this sample are tens of thousands of clones, with approximately 84% of them counted one time only. The ten largest clonotypes hold 25% to 30% of the sample.

Overall study results and their limits: The quantity of clinical and demographic metadata differed by source and by participant and was supplied without curation.

CDR1 and CDR2, looked up from the germline V gene, are SQVTM and ANQGSEA. The CDR3 measures 16 amino acids from cysteine to phenylalanine. Solely the CDR3 DNA is kept, with 48 bases framed from the first base. Germline trimming: 7 bases from V, 0 bases from J; junction bases outside gene matches: 8. Each collaborating institution followed its own protocols to collect whole blood in K2EDTA tubes. For TCRbeta analysis, collaborator samples were shipped as frozen whole blood, as isolated PBMCs, or as DNA extracted from either sample type. Notes on this clone: No cognate antigen has been identified for it. Qualities for individual bases were not recorded, and no much larger clone is one base off.

The chain is assembled from TRBV29-1 and TRBJ1-6, with TRBD1 identical over 8 junction bases. The sequenced sample was peripheral blood. This clonotype was sampled from a human donor in a cohort sampled during active COVID-19. The DNA reads as follows: TGCAGCGCAAGGACAGGGCAAAGCTCCTATAATTCACCCCTCCACTTT. Its protein is CSARTGQSSYNSPLHF.